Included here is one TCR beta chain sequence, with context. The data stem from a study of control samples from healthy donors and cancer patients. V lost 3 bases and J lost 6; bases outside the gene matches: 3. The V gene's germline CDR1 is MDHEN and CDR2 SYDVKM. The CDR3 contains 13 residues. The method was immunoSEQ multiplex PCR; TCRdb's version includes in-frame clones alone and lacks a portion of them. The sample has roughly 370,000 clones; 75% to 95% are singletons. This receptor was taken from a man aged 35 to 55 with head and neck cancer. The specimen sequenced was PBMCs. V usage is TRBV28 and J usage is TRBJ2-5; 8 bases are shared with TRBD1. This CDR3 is CASSLGTGKTQYF. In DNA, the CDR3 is TGTGCCAGCAGTTTGGGGACAGGCAAGACCCAGTACTTC.